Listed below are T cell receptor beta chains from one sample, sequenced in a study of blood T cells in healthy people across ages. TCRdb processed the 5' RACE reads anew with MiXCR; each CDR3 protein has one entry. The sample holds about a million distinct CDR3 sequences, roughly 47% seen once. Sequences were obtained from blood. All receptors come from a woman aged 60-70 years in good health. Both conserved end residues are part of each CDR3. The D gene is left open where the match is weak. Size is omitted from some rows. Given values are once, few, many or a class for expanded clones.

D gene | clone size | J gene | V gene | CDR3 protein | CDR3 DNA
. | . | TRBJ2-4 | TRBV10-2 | CASSELAAIAKNIQYF | TGCGCCAGCAGTGAGCTGGCGGCTATAGCCAAAAACATTCAGTACTTC
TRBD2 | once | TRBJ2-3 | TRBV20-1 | CSATGLAEHTQYF | TGCAGTGCTACGGGACTAGCCGAACATACGCAGTATTTT
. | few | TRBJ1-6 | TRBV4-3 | CASSQGERIGLDSPLHF | TGCGCCAGCAGCCAAGGGGAAAGGATTGGACTCGATTCACCCCTCCACTTT
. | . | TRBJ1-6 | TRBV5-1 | CASSLEVGSGNSPLHF | TGCGCCAGCAGCTTGGAAGTGGGCTCGGGTAATTCACCCCTCCACTTT
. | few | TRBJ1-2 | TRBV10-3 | CAISGGGGSYGYTF | TGTGCCATCAGTGGGGGCGGCGGGTCCTATGGCTACACCTTC
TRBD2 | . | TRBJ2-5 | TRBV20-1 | CSARGNSGGTQETQYF | TGCAGTGCTAGGGGAAACTCGGGAGGCACGCAAGAGACCCAGTACTTC
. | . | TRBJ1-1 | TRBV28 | CASTVGAQVRGAFF | TGTGCCAGCACCGTTGGGGCCCAAGTTCGTGGAGCTTTCTTT
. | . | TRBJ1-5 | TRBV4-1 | CASSQSGGPGQPQHF | TGCGCCAGCAGCCAGTCCGGCGGTCCAGGTCAGCCCCAGCATTTT
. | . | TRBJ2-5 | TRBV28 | CASRVQGFGETQYF | TGTGCCAGCAGAGTACAGGGTTTCGGGGAGACCCAGTACTTC
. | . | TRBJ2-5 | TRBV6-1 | CASNSGTRAVGETQYF | TGTGCCAGCAATTCCGGGACCAGGGCGGTGGGGGAGACCCAGTACTTC
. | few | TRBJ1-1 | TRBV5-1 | CASSLVLAGQNTEAFF | TGCGCCAGCAGCTTGGTCCTGGCAGGCCAGAACACTGAAGCTTTCTTT
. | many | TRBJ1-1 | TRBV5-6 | CASSLFGLYTEAFF | TGTGCCAGCAGCTTATTCGGATTGTACACTGAAGCTTTCTTT
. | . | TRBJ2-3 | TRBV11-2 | CASSLGRGTDTLYF | TGTGCCAGCAGCTTGGGCCGGGGCACAGATACGCTGTATTTT
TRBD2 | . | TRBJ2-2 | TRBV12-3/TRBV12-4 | CASRLAGGNTGELFF | TGTGCCAGCAGACTAGCGGGAGGGAACACCGGGGAGCTGTTTTTT
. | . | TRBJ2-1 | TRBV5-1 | CASSLVGGLSVNEQFF | TGCGCCAGCAGCTTGGTCGGGGGCCTCTCGGTCAATGAGCAGTTCTTC
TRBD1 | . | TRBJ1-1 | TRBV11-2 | CASSLRGPGTEAFF | TGTGCCAGCAGCTTAAGGGGGCCCGGCACTGAAGCTTTCTTT
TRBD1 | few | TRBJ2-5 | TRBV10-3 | CAISDPDRGLQETQYF | TGTGCCATCAGTGACCCGGACAGGGGGCTGCAAGAGACCCAGTACTTC